The 12 T cell receptor beta chains reported below all come from one sample, sequenced in a study of CD8 T cells in Susac syndrome (dated by TCRdb to between 2018 and 2021). Library prep was done by the immunoSEQ multiplex PCR assay. RNA was extracted using the RNeasy kit, and roughly 0.5 to 1 ug of the RNA was reverse transcribed with random hexamers. The public reads were reanalyzed by TCRdb: fastp trimming at Q25, MiXCR alignment, in-frame beta chains only. For every CDR3 protein sequence, its rows merge into one entry that carries the most common genes and DNA. The sample records some 90,000 distinct CDR3 sequences, 90% to 95% of which are singletons. Roughly 0.32% of the sample is held by the ten biggest clonotypes. Sequencing was performed on CD8+ T cells from PBMCs. Receptor source: a human donor in good health.

This chain connects TRBV3-1 to TRBJ1-5, with D uncertain. The CDR3 is 14 amino acids. The V and J ends lost 1 base and 8 bases respectively, with 12 bases between them. CDR1 and CDR2 (germline): LGHDT, YNNKEL (reference sequence). CDR3 DNA sequence: TGTGCCAGCAGCCAAGGTTCTGTAAATAAGCCCCAGCATTTT. This codes for CASSQGSVNKPQHF. Drawing the rest from reference TRBV3-1 and TRBJ1-5, the complete variable domain is DTAVSQTPKYLVTQMGNDKSIKCEQNLGHDTMYWYKQDSKKFLKIMFSYNNKELIINETVPNRFSPKSPDKAHLNLHINSLELGDSAVYFCASSQGSVNKPQHFGDGTRLSIL.

The table lists this clonotype with a few counts. The chain is built from TRBV4-2 and TRBJ1-2; no clear D. The V and J ends lost 2 bases and 4 bases respectively, with 5 bases between them. CDR3 length: 12 residues. Germline CDR1 is LGHNA and CDR2 is YNFKEQ. Written as DNA, the CDR3 is TGTGCCAGCAGCCAATCGGGCTATGGCTACACCTTC. It yields the protein CASSQSGYGYTF.

This chain joins TRBV3-1 and TRBJ2-1, with D possibly being TRBD1 (5 bases). The CDR3 consists of 18 residues. Per germline, CDR1 LGHDT and CDR2 YNNKEL (reference sequence). Trimming removed 1 base at V and 0 bases at J, with 16 bases between. In DNA, the CDR3 is TGTGCCAGCAGCCAAGTCCTCCTCAGGGATAGCTCCTACAATGAGCAGTTCTTC. Its protein product is CASSQVLLRDSSYNEQFF.

The chain is built from TRBV7-2 and TRBJ2-7; no clear D gene. Germline V CDR1 and CDR2: SGHTA, FQGNSA. V lost 1 base and J 2 bases, leaving 9 bases between the germline ends. This CDR3 comprises 14 residues. The CDR3: CASSLEDRAYEQYF. The CDR3 DNA follows: TGTGCCAGCAGCTTAGAAGACCGAGCCTACGAGCAGTACTTC.

The rearrangement joins TRBV15 to TRBJ1-1; a weak D match, TRBD1 (5 bases). In germline, CDR1 is LNHNV, CDR2 YYDKDF (reference sequence). With 8 bases removed from V and 5 bases from J, the gap between germline ends came to 15 bases. The CDR3 runs 13 residues. The CDR3 DNA follows: TGTGCCACCCAGGGACTTAGGGAGACTGAAGCTTTCTTT. Encoded protein: CATQGLRETEAFF.

The chain links TRBV4-1 to TRBJ2-7; D is unresolved. Germline CDR1 is MGHRA and CDR2 is YSYEKL. The ends were cut back, 2 bases at V and 3 bases at J, with 8 bases in the middle. The CDR3 runs to 13 residues. In DNA, the CDR3 is TGCGCCAGCAGCCAATTGATGGACTACGAGCAGTACTTC. Translated: CASSQLMDYEQYF.

V is TRBV6-6 and J is TRBJ1-2; no firm D call. V was trimmed by 7 bases and J by 0 bases, leaving 15 bases between them. The CDR3 totals 15 residues. CDR1 and CDR2 (germline): MNHNY, SVGAGI (reference sequence). CDR3 amino acids: CASTLGRPSNYGYTF. The CDR3 bases are TGTGCCAGCACCTTGGGCCGGCCATCTAACTATGGCTACACCTTC.

The V gene is TRBV12-3 or TRBV12-4, the J gene TRBJ2-2, with 7 bases fitting TRBD2. This CDR3 region has 13 residues. J was trimmed by 8 bases and V by 6 bases; bases with no gene match: 6. The CDR3 here is CASSDSGSGELFF. In nucleotides, the CDR3 is TGTGCCAGCAGCGATAGCGGGTCGGGGGAGCTGTTTTTT.

The chain combines TRBV7-8 with TRBJ1-3, with unresolved D. The CDR3 sequence is 17 residues long. V was trimmed by 0 bases and J by 0 bases, leaving 12 bases between them. The germline CDR1 and CDR2 sequences are SGHVS and FQNEAQ. CDR3 sequence: CASSLAPEGYSGNTIYF. The DNA for the CDR3 is TGTGCCAGCAGCTTAGCGCCAGAGGGATACTCTGGAAACACCATATATTTT.

The chain is built from TRBV9 and TRBJ2-2; 7 bases are shared with TRBD2. V was pared by 4 bases and J by 7 bases, with 13 bases of the junction left unmatched. Looked up from germline, CDR1 is SGDLS and CDR2 is YYNGEE. This CDR3 contains 16 residues. In nucleotides, the CDR3 is TGTGCCAGCAGCACCACCGGCGGGGGTGATGGCGGGGAGCTGTTTTTT. It yields the protein CASSTTGGGDGGELFF.

This rearrangement joins TRBV13 to TRBJ1-4; D gene ambiguous. CDR1 and CDR2 from the germline V gene are PRHDT and FYEKMQ (reference sequence). The CDR3 length is 12 residues. V was clipped by 6 bases and J by 7 bases, with 9 bases between them. For the CDR3, the DNA is TGTGCCAGCAGTACCGAAAGTGAAAAACTGTTTTTT. Translated: CASSTESEKLFF.

The rearrangement links TRBV6-4 to TRBJ2-1; D call uncertain. The CDR3 is made up of 13 amino acids. V was cut by 4 bases and J by 5 bases, with 9 bases left in between. Germline CDR1 and CDR2: MRHNA and SNTAGT. CDR3 loop: CASSGDTHNEQFF. The CDR3 coding sequence is TGTGCCAGCAGTGGCGACACACACAATGAGCAGTTCTTC.